This TCR beta chain was identified in a study of identical twins. The V end was cut by 4 bases, the J end by 0 bases, with 11 bases between. The CDR3 runs 15 residues. Germline CDR1 reads SGHRS; CDR2 reads YFSETQ. Regarding the study as a whole: Out-of-frame TCR alpha sharing in monozygotic twins exceeded recombination model predictions.

On this clonotype: Antigen unknown.

TCRdb passed the 5' RACE reads through MiXCR, listing each CDR3 protein once. The sample carries under 450,000 distinct CDR3 sequences, less than 20% recorded once. The sample taken for sequencing was naive T cells sorted from blood. The receptor was derived from a man between 50 and 59 years old in good health. V usage is TRBV5-1 and J usage is TRBJ2-1; D not resolved. The CDR3 DNA is TGCGCCAGCAGCCCTGACTGGGGCTCCTACAATGAGCAGTTCTTC. This gives the protein CASSPDWGSYNEQFF.